This T cell receptor (beta chain) is drawn from a study of blood T cell repertoires in COVID-19. Study-level background: Collection of acute and convalescent COVID-19 samples took place in the United States, Italy and Spain. PBMCs, B-cell-depleted T cells, or T cells provided the cDNA or gDNA that made up the material.

How the authors handled the data: Reference gene primer amplification gave estimated nucleated cell counts. The data were produced by immunoSEQ multiplex PCR, yet TCRdb's version contains in-frame clones alone and is incomplete. The DNA was the basis for D and trimming; V, J and clone size are from that table. The profile shows 150,000 or so clones, approximately 90% of them singletons. The study assigned cohorts using participant-reported clinical history. This CDR3 region has 13 residues. Germline CDR1 SGHTA, CDR2 FQGNSA. V was shortened by 5 bases and J by 10 bases, with 14 bases between the two germline ends. This clone showed up just a few times.

The sequencing input was PBMCs or T cells enriched from blood (not recorded which). J is TRBJ1-4 and V is TRBV7-2; D not resolved. The sequence derives from a woman aged 40 to 50 who had been exposed to COVID-19. CDR3 residues: CASSAHMEGKLFF. The CDR3 region has the DNA TGTGCCAGCAGCGCGCACATGGAGGGAAAACTGTTTTTT. The whole variable domain, remainder taken from reference TRBV7-2 and TRBJ1-4, is GAGVSQSPSNKVTEKGKDVELRCDPISGHTALYWYRQSLGQGLEFLIYFQGNSAPDKSGLPSDRFSAERTGGSVSTLTIQRTQQEDSAVYLCASSAHMEGKLFFGSGTQLSVL.